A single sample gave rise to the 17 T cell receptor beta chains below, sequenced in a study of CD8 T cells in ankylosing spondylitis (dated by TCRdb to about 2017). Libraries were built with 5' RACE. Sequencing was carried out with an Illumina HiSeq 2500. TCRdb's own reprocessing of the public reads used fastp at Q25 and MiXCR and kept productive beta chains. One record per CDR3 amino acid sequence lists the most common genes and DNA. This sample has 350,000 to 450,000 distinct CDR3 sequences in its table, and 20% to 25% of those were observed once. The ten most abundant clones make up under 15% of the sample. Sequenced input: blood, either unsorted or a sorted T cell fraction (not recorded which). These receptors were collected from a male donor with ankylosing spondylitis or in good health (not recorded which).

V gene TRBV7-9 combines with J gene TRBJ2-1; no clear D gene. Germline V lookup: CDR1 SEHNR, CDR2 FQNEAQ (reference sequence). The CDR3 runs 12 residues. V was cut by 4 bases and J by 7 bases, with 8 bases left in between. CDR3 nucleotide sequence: TGTGCCAGCAGCTCATGGGTAAATGAGCAGTTCTTC. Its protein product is CASSSWVNEQFF.

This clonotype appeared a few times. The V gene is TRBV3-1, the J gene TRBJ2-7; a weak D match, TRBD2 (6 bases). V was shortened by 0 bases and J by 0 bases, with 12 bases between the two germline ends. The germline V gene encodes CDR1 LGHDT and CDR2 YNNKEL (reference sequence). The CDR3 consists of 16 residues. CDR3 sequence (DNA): TGTGCCAGCAGCCAAGATAGGAGGGGTCCCTCCTACGAGCAGTACTTC. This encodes CASSQDRRGPSYEQYF.

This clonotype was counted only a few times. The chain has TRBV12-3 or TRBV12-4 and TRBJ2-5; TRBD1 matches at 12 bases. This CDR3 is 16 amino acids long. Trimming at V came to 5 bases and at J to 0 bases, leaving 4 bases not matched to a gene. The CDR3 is CASSLGQGAHQETQYF. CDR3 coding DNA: TGTGCCAGCAGTCTGGGACAGGGGGCGCACCAAGAGACCCAGTACTTC.

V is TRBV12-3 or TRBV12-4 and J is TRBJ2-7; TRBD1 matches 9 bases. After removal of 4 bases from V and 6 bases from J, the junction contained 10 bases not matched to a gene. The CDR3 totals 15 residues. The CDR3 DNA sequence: TGTGCCAGCAGTTCGCCTCCGGGACAGGGATCCGAGCAGTACTTC. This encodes CASSSPPGQGSEQYF.

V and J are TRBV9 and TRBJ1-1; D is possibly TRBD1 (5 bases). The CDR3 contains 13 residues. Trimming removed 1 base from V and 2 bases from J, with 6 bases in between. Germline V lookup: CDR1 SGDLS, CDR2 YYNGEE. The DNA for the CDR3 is TGTGCCAGCAGCGTACAGGGAAACACTGAAGCTTTCTTT. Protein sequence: CASSVQGNTEAFF.

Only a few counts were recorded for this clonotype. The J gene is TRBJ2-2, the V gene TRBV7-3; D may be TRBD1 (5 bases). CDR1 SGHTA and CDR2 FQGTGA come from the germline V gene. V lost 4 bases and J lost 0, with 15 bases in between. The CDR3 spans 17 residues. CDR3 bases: TGTGCCAGCAGCTCACCAGATGGACATCCGAACACCGGGGAGCTGTTTTTT. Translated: CASSSPDGHPNTGELFF.

For the CDR3, the DNA is TGCGCCAGCAGCTTTGGGACAGGACATTTTTACACCTTC. Protein sequence: CASSFGTGHFYTF. This chain connects TRBV5-1 to TRBJ1-2; 8 bases map to TRBD1. Germline loops: CDR1 SGHRS, CDR2 YFSETQ. This CDR3 comprises 13 residues. The V segment lost 2 bases and the J segment 11 bases; nucleotides outside the gene matches: 8.

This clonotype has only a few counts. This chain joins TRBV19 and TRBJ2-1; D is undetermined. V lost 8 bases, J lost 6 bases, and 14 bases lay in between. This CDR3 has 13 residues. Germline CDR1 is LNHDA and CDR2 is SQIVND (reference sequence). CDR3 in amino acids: CASGTRLGNEQFF. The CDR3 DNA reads TGTGCCAGTGGTACCCGTCTGGGCAATGAGCAGTTCTTC.

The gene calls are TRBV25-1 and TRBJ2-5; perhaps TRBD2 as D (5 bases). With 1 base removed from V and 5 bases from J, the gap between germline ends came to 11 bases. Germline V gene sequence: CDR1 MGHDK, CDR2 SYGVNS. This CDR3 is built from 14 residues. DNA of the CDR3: TGTGCCAGCAGTGAATCCCCAACGGGGGAGACCCAGTACTTC. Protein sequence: CASSESPTGETQYF. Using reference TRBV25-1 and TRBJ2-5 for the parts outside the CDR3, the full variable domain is EADIYQTPRYLVIGTGKKITLECSQTMGHDKMYWYQQDPGMELHLIHYSYGVNSTEKGDLSSESTVSRIRTEHFPLTLESARPSHTSQYLCASSESPTGETQYFGPGTRLLVL.

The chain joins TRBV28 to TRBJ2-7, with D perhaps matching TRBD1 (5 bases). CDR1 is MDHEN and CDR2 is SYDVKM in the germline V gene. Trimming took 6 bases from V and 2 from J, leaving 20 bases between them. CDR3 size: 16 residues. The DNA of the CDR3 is TGTGCCAGCAGCCAATTGGGGCCGGACGGTACCTACGAGCAGTACTTC. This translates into CASSQLGPDGTYEQYF.

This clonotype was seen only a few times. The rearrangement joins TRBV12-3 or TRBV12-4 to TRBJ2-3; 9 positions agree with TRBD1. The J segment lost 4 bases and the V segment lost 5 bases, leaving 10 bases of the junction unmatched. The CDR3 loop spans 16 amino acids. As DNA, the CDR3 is TGTGCCAGCAGTCCCCGGGACAGGGAGGAGGCAGATACGCAGTATTTT. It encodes CASSPRDREEADTQYF.

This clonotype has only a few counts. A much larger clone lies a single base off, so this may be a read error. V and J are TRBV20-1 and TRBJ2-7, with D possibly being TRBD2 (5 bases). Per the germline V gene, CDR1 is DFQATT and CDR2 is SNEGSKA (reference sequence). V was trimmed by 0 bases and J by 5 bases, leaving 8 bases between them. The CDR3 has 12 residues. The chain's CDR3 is CSARDEGHEQYF. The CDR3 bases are TGCAGTGCTAGAGATGAGGGCCACGAGCAGTACTTC.

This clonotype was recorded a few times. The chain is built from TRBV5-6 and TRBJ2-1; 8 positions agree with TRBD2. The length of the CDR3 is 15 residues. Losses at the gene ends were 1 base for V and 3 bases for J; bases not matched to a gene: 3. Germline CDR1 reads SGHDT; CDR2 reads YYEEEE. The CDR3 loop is CASSLSGGRYNEQFF. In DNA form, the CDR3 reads TGTGCCAGCAGCTTGAGCGGGGGCCGCTACAATGAGCAGTTCTTC.

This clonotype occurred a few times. CDR3 DNA sequence: TGTGCCAGCATCGGGGTCAATCGCGAAAAACTGTTTTTT. It encodes CASIGVNREKLFF. The genes are TRBV12-3 or TRBV12-4 and TRBJ1-4; no reliable D call. This CDR3 is 13 amino acids long. V was pared by 7 bases and J by 8 bases, with 14 bases between.

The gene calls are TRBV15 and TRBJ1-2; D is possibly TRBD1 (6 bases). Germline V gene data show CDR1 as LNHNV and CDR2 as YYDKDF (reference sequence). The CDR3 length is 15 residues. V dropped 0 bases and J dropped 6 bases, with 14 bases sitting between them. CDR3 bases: TGTGCCACCAGCAGAGATCTTAACAGGGCAAATGGCTACACCTTC. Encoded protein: CATSRDLNRANGYTF.

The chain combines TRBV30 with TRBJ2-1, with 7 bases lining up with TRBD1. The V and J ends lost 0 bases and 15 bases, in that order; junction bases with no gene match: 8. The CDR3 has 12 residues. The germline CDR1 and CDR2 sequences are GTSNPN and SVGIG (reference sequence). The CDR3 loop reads CAWSVGDRGRFF. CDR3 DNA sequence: TGTGCCTGGAGTGTCGGGGACAGAGGGAGGTTCTTC.

The chain's CDR3 is CASSFIPGEQYF. The DNA for the CDR3 is TGTGCCAGCAGTTTCATCCCGGGCGAGCAGTACTTC. V usage is TRBV12-3 or TRBV12-4 and J usage is TRBJ2-7; D gene ambiguous. Trimming removed 3 bases from V and 6 bases from J, with 9 bases in between. The CDR3 sequence is 12 residues long.